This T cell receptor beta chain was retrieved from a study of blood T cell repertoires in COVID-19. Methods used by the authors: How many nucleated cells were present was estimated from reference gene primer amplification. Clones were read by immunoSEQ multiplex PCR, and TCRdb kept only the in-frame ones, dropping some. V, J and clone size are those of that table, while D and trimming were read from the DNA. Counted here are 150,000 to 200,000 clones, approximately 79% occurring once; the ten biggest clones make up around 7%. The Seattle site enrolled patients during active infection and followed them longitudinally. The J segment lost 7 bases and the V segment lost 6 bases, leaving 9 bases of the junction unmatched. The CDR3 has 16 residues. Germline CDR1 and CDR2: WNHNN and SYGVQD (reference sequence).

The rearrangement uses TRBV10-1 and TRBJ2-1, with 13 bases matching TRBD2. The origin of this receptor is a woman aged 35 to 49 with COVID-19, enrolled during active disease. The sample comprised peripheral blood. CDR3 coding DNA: TGCGCCAGCAGCCCCCCCGGGACTAGCGGGAAGAATGAGCAGTTCTTC. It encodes CASSPPGTSGKNEQFF.